This TCR beta chain was identified in a study of OX40 agonist ivuxolimab in advanced cancers. For the study at large: Across the patients, intravenous ivuxolimab was delivered every 2 weeks at 0.01 to 10 mg/kg. Study findings and constraints: Which antigen the expanded peripheral T cells recognized is unknown.

This clone was detected once. As yet, its antigen is unknown. The CDR3 loop spans 14 amino acids. V was clipped by 1 base and J by 4 bases, with 12 bases between them. Looked up from germline, CDR1 is SGHRS and CDR2 is YFSETQ. Profiling relied on immunoSEQ multiplex PCR, and the TCRdb table lists in-frame clones only, not all of them. Of around 15,000 clones in the sample, roughly 60% are singletons; the top ten hold 7% to 9%. Peripheral blood came from all dose cohorts at three timepoints. The input for sequencing was CD4+ or CD8+ T cells sorted from blood, taken in a trial of the OX40 agonist ivuxolimab. The chain uses TRBV5-1 and TRBJ2-7; D is uncertain. The TCR originated in an adult with an advanced solid tumor such as melanoma, head and neck, liver or kidney cancer. CDR3 nucleotide sequence: TGCGCCAGCAGCTTGATGGCTCCCCCTTACGAGCAGTACTTC. This gives the protein CASSLMAPPYEQYF.